Each of the 5 T cell receptor beta chains below was sequenced from the same sample in a study of low-dose radiotherapy and immunotherapy resistance in tumors. Regarding time point: before trial treatment. Gene-specific TRAV and TRBV primers were used for first-strand cDNA, covering alpha and beta chains. A roughly 20-cycle PCR with a constant-region primer and V-primer adapter amplified TCRs. In TCRdb, the reads were re-called with MiXCR into one record per CDR3 protein. This repertoire shows under 90,000 distinct CDR3 sequences, 15% to 20% found once; its top ten account for over 2.5%. The specimen comprised PBMCs, sampled before treatment. These receptors originate from a male donor with prostate cancer.

In this sample, this clonotype turned up many times. This sequence joins TRBV5-6 and TRBJ2-1, with 8 bases fitting TRBD2. Germline V gene lookup returns CDR1 SGHDT and CDR2 YYEEEE. Trimming cost V 2 bases and J 9 bases; bases outside gene matches: 10. The CDR3 length is 15 residues. CDR3 amino acids: CASSLFTGGPAEQFF. The CDR3, as DNA: TGTGCCAGCAGCTTATTCACGGGGGGGCCCGCTGAGCAGTTCTTC.

At least ten counts were recorded for this clonotype. The chain recombines TRBV5-4 with TRBJ1-2; tentatively, D is TRBD1 (6 bases). V was pared by 4 bases and J by 2 bases, with 9 bases between. The germline V gene has CDR1 SGHNT and CDR2 YYREEE (reference sequence). The CDR3 sequence is 13 residues long. The chain's CDR3 is CASSQGQNYGYTF. DNA of the CDR3: TGTGCCAGCAGCCAGGGACAAAACTATGGCTACACCTTC.

This clonotype appeared many times. The rearrangement joins TRBV7-2 to TRBJ2-3; D is possibly TRBD1 (5 bases). Trimming left V 1 base short and J 3 bases short, with 8 bases between. This CDR3 has 14 residues. Looked up from germline, CDR1 is SGHTA and CDR2 is FQGNSA. The CDR3 reads CASSLVGPTDTQYF. The CDR3 coding sequence is TGTGCCAGCAGCTTAGTGGGGCCAACAGATACGCAGTATTTT.

J is TRBJ2-5 and V is TRBV5-1; D is undetermined. Germline V CDR1 and CDR2: SGHRS, YFSETQ. Trimming removed 0 bases at V and 1 base at J, with 10 bases between. The CDR3 runs to 15 residues. In DNA, the CDR3 is TGCGCCAGCAGCTTGGAATCCCAGGCCCAAGAGACCCAGTACTTC. Encoded protein: CASSLESQAQETQYF.

This clonotype was recorded at least ten times. The chain employs TRBV6-5 and TRBJ2-4, with a tentative D call TRBD2 (6 bases). This CDR3 comprises 15 residues. Germline CDR1 reads MNHEY; CDR2 reads SVGAGI. The V end lost 5 bases, the J end lost 0 bases, and 11 bases lay between the germline ends. The CDR3 DNA is TGTGCCAGCAGTCCGGGGCGGGGAGCCAAAAACATTCAGTACTTC. It yields the protein CASSPGRGAKNIQYF.